This T cell receptor beta chain was identified in a study of blood T cells in healthy people across ages. Findings and caveats of the study: When set beside aged donors, long-lived donors presented more naive CD4+ cells and higher diversity. Underestimates were what the diversity estimates from one million T cells were considered to be.

V lost 3 bases and J 2 bases, leaving 16 bases between the germline ends. This CDR3 spans 16 amino acids. Germline values: CDR1 MGHDK, CDR2 SYGVNS. This clonotype came up many times. Antigen unknown. For the second PCR, which ran for roughly 7 to 11 cycles, a sample-barcoded 5' primer and a J-beta primer mix were used. Via MiXCR, TCRdb re-called the 5' RACE reads, giving one row per CDR3 protein. The top ten hold approximately 12% of the sample, which has about 670,000 distinct CDR3 sequences, 52% seen once. Each sample gave at least 7 million isolated PBMCs. Sequencing was done on a sample of blood. The chain uses TRBV25-1 and TRBJ2-5, with D possibly being TRBD2 (5 bases). This clonotype originated in a woman aged 80 or over in good health. The CDR3 is CASSDEGRLGQETQYF. CDR3 nucleotide sequence: TGTGCCAGCAGTGATGAGGGAAGATTGGGGCAAGAGACCCAGTACTTC.